These T cell receptor beta chains were read from a single sample in a study of blood T cell repertoires in COVID-19. Assay: immunoSEQ multiplex PCR; the TCRdb copy retains only in-frame clones and omits some. Found here are around 230,000 clones, 65% to 90% of them singletons; the top ten hold around a tenth. The material sequenced was peripheral blood. These TCRs come from a middle-aged man with COVID-19, enrolled during active disease. CDR3s include the opening cysteine and the closing phenylalanine or tryptophan. Each record gives: V gene, CDR3 protein.

TRBV6-5	CASSTLTGGSGYTF
TRBV18	CANGAGSTSGPSTDTQYF
TRBV28	CASTSTVNTEAFF
TRBV3-1/TRBV3-2	CASSQVRGTGHTEAFF
TRBV7-9	CASSRDRDYESDTQYF
TRBV5-5	CASSLYGTGANYGYTF
TRBV2	CASNSLTGELFF
TRBV11-3	CASSTGTGNTGELFF
TRBV6-5	CASSYSPNSLSEGYTF
TRBV18	CASSARDRQGPEAFF
TRBV6-5	CASSLGIVNEKLFF
TRBV7-3	CASSLIGPVAGGLGTQYF
TRBV4-2	CASSPTGGGQPQHF
TRBV5-8	CASSLQGASNQPQHF
TRBV29-1	CSVEVGHSGGELFF
TRBV29-1	CSADRAEYNEQFF
TRBV7-9	CASSLVRGLDNEQFF
TRBV24-1	CATSDWEGGSYGYTF
TRBV12-5	CASGSGWTGELFF
TRBV10-1	CASSDLGQGPGELFF
TRBV9	CASSVYDRGVYEQYF
TRBV4-1	CASSPDTFYGYTF
TRBV12-3/TRBV12-4	CASSSIGGYEQYF
TRBV27	CASRRLVATNEKLFF
TRBV4-1	CASSQVRQEIYGYTF
TRBV3-1/TRBV3-2	CASSQDLVGAYETQYF
TRBV15	CATSRDRGSPGNTIYF
TRBV2	CASSEAQGARNEQFF
TRBV6-5	CASKGGGRAVDTQYF
TRBV7-9	CASSSNRDNQPQHF
TRBV3-1/TRBV3-2	CASSQDSRGGELFF
TRBV4-2	CASSQGGQGRNEKLFF
TRBV10-3	CATGTSPPSPLHF
TRBV10-3	CAIRGLAGGNTGELFF
TRBV5-5	CASSLSDSRSPLHF
TRBV19	CASSETSSGRGNEQFF
TRBV7-7	CASSTGLAVDNEQFF
TRBV19	CASSTRQGGAPGELFF
TRBV2	CASSETPGGPYGYTF
TRBV27	CASSLPPNGELFF
TRBV28	CASTSNSHGNQPQHF
TRBV7-3	CASSLAGGSTDTQYF
TRBV27	CASSFQQGREQYF
TRBV7-7	CASSFLAGVEYEQFF
TRBV6-5	CASSLTSGLYNEQFF
TRBV9	CASSESPRYGYTF